This paragraph reports one TCR beta chain. The V segment lost 3 bases and the J segment 0 bases; nucleotides outside the gene matches: 8. This CDR3 comprises 17 residues. Germline-derived CDR1 and CDR2 are KGHSH and LQKENI. TCRdb independently ran MiXCR on the 5' RACE reads; one entry per CDR3 protein. The profile shows 750,000 to 950,000 distinct CDR3 sequences, about 12% of them singletons. The source of the sample is a study of identical twins. This sample also appeared in a second study, on yellow fever vaccine responses in identical twins.

This receptor was taken from a woman aged 18-35 years in good health. The J gene is TRBJ1-1, the V gene TRBV18; TRBD1 matches at 9 bases. Input material: PBMCs. CDR3 DNA: TGTGCCAGCTCACCGCTGACGGGGACAGGGATGAACACTGAAGCTTTCTTT. This gives the protein CASSPLTGTGMNTEAFF.